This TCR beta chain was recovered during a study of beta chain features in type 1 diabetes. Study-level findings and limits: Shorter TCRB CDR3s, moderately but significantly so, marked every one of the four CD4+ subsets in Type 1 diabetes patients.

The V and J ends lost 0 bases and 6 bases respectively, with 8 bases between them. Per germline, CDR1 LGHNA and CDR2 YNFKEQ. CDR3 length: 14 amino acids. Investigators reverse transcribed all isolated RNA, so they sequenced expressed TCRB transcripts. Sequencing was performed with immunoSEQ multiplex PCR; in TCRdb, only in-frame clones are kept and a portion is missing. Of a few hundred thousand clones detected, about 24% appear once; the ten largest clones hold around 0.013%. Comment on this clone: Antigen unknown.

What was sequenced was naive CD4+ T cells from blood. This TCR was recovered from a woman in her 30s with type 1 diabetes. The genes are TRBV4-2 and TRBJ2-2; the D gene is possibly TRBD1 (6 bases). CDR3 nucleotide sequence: TGTGCCAGCAGCCAAGATTGGGGGCCCGGGGAGCTGTTTTTT. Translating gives CASSQDWGPGELFF.